Listed below are T cell receptor beta chains from one sample, sequenced in a study of T cells in localized non-small cell lung cancer. Assay used: immunoSEQ multiplex PCR; TCRdb lists only in-frame clones, some missing. The sample holds roughly 35,000 clones, around 92% seen once. This specimen was peripheral blood, taken before any cancer treatment. These TCRs come from a female donor older than 55 with stage I lung adenocarcinoma. Both conserved end residues are part of each CDR3. The D gene is left open where the match is weak. Part of the rows lack a size; the others show once, few, many or a class for expanded clones.

J gene: TRBJ2-4; CDR3 length: 17; clone size: -; V gene: TRBV7-2; D gene: TRBD2; CDR3 protein: CASSLDSGGIAKNIQYF; CDR3 DNA: TGTGCCAGCAGCTTAGATAGCGGGGGGATAGCCAAAAACATTCAGTACTTC
J gene: TRBJ1-5; CDR3 length: 14; clone size: few; V gene: TRBV19; D gene: -; CDR3 protein: CASSIHRERQPQHF; CDR3 DNA: TGTGCCAGTAGTATCCACAGGGAGAGGCAGCCCCAGCATTTT
J gene: TRBJ2-1; CDR3 length: 14; clone size: -; V gene: TRBV19; D gene: -; CDR3 protein: CASSISTVYNEQFF; CDR3 DNA: TGTGCCAGTAGTATATCGACAGTTTACAATGAGCAGTTCTTC
J gene: TRBJ1-2; CDR3 length: 16; clone size: -; V gene: TRBV21-1; D gene: -; CDR3 protein: CASSKAGQGSNYGYTF; CDR3 DNA: TGTGCCAGCAGCAAAGCGGGACAGGGGTCAAACTATGGCTACACCTTC
J gene: TRBJ1-1; CDR3 length: 10; clone size: -; V gene: TRBV20-1; D gene: -; CDR3 protein: CSASRGEAFF; CDR3 DNA: TGCAGTGCTAGCAGAGGTGAAGCTTTCTTT
J gene: TRBJ1-6; CDR3 length: 19; clone size: -; V gene: TRBV27; D gene: TRBD1; CDR3 protein: CASSLLGTGGLSVSSPLHF; CDR3 DNA: TGTGCCAGCAGTTTACTCGGGACAGGGGGTCTGTCAGTGAGTTCACCCCTCCACTTT
J gene: TRBJ2-3; CDR3 length: 14; clone size: once; V gene: TRBV25-1; D gene: TRBD2; CDR3 protein: CASSTSGGTDTQYF; CDR3 DNA: TGTGCCAGCAGCACTAGCGGGGGAACAGATACGCAGTATTTT
J gene: TRBJ1-2; CDR3 length: 15; clone size: -; V gene: TRBV18; D gene: TRBD1; CDR3 protein: CASSPNPTGGYGYTF; CDR3 DNA: TGTGCCAGCTCACCAAACCCGACAGGGGGCTATGGCTACACCTTC
J gene: TRBJ1-6; CDR3 length: 13; clone size: -; V gene: TRBV5-1; D gene: -; CDR3 protein: CASSLDRESPLHF; CDR3 DNA: TGCGCCAGCAGCTTGGACAGGGAATCACCCCTCCACTTT
J gene: TRBJ2-5; CDR3 length: 12; clone size: once; V gene: TRBV7-2; D gene: -; CDR3 protein: CASSTGQETQYF; CDR3 DNA: TGTGCCAGCAGCACCGGCCAAGAGACCCAGTACTTC
J gene: TRBJ2-7; CDR3 length: 12; clone size: -; V gene: TRBV11-3; D gene: -; CDR3 protein: CASSFRGDEQYF; CDR3 DNA: TGTGCCAGCAGCTTCAGAGGGGACGAGCAGTACTTC
J gene: TRBJ2-7; CDR3 length: 15; clone size: -; V gene: TRBV7-2; D gene: TRBD1; CDR3 protein: CASSSGQGSSYEQYF; CDR3 DNA: TGTGCCAGCAGCTCGGGACAGGGAAGCTCCTACGAGCAGTACTTC
J gene: TRBJ2-3; CDR3 length: 15; clone size: -; V gene: TRBV10-3; D gene: -; CDR3 protein: CAISSPLSARYTQYF; CDR3 DNA: TGTGCCATCAGTTCACCCTTGTCGGCCAGGTATACGCAGTATTTT
J gene: TRBJ1-1; CDR3 length: 13; clone size: once; V gene: TRBV5-6; D gene: -; CDR3 protein: CASSFSRRTEAFF; CDR3 DNA: TGTGCCAGCAGCTTCTCACGGCGCACTGAAGCTTTCTTT
J gene: TRBJ2-5; CDR3 length: 12; clone size: -; V gene: TRBV7-8; D gene: -; CDR3 protein: CASSLAGQTQYF; CDR3 DNA: TGTGCCAGCAGCTTAGCAGGCCAGACCCAGTACTTC
J gene: TRBJ1-5; CDR3 length: 16; clone size: few; V gene: TRBV7-9; D gene: TRBD1; CDR3 protein: CASSAYRTGIDQPQHF; CDR3 DNA: TGTGCCAGCAGCGCATATAGGACAGGGATCGATCAGCCCCAGCATTTT
J gene: TRBJ2-7; CDR3 length: 15; clone size: -; V gene: TRBV5-6; D gene: -; CDR3 protein: CASSPTWSATYEQYF; CDR3 DNA: TGTGCCAGCAGCCCGACATGGTCAGCGACCTACGAGCAGTACTTC
J gene: TRBJ2-3; CDR3 length: 15; clone size: -; V gene: TRBV19; D gene: TRBD2; CDR3 protein: CASSKTGGSTDTQYF; CDR3 DNA: TGTGCCAGTAGTAAAACGGGGGGTAGCACAGATACGCAGTATTTT
J gene: TRBJ1-3; CDR3 length: 13; clone size: -; V gene: TRBV21-1; D gene: -; CDR3 protein: CASSTKDGNTIYF; CDR3 DNA: TGTGCCAGCAGCACCAAGGATGGAAACACCATATATTTT
J gene: TRBJ2-5; CDR3 length: 13; clone size: once; V gene: TRBV5-1; D gene: -; CDR3 protein: CASSFSDRETQYF; CDR3 DNA: TGCGCCAGCAGCTTCTCGGACCGGGAGACCCAGTACTTC
J gene: TRBJ2-1; CDR3 length: 12; clone size: -; V gene: TRBV13; D gene: -; CDR3 protein: CASSLIGNEQFF; CDR3 DNA: TGTGCCAGCAGCTTAATAGGAAATGAGCAGTTCTTC
J gene: TRBJ1-2; CDR3 length: 14; clone size: -; V gene: TRBV7-2; D gene: -; CDR3 protein: CASSPSGRVGGYTF; CDR3 DNA: TGTGCCAGCAGCCCCTCGGGCAGGGTAGGAGGCTACACCTTC